A single sample is the source of the 2 T cell receptor beta chains below, sequenced in a study of CD8+ T cells in alopecia areata. The authors extracted RNA and reverse transcribed it into cDNA as the sequencing template. Using immunoSEQ multiplex PCR, the repertoire was profiled, and TCRdb retains in-frame clones only, with some absent. In the table there are roughly 180,000 clones, approximately 50% of which are singletons. Treatment of the sample: oral pan-JAK inhibitor, 5-10 mg twice daily. The input for sequencing was CD8+ T cells sorted from blood, taken between weeks 51 and 54, from a patient treated with tofacitinib. All receptors come from a human donor with alopecia areata.

The chain combines TRBV4-1 with TRBJ2-1; 8 nucleotides match TRBD2. Germline-derived CDR1 and CDR2 are MGHRA and YSYEKL. With V trimmed by 0 bases and J by 4 bases, 8 bases remained unmatched. CDR3 length equals 17 residues. The CDR3: CASSQDGAGGIYNEQFF. CDR3 DNA: TGCGCCAGCAGCCAAGATGGTGCGGGGGGAATATACAATGAGCAGTTCTTC.

Judged by abundance, this clone is medium-sized. The chain combines TRBV4-2 with TRBJ2-2; 10 bases match TRBD2. There are 15 residues in the CDR3. CDR1 and CDR2 from the germline V gene are LGHNA and YNFKEQ. J lost 3 bases, V lost 2 bases, and 0 bases had no gene match. The CDR3 DNA sequence: TGTGCCAGCAGCCAACTAGCGGGGGACACCGGGGAGCTGTTTTTT. Translated: CASSQLAGDTGELFF.